This T cell receptor beta chain was obtained from a study of T-cell reconstitution after alpha-beta-depleted transplantation in children. Concerning this clonotype: What it binds is not known. One junction end does not reproduce the germline sequence, and a read error may be involved.

General study results and limits: One year after transplant, T-cell counts and diversity came mostly from newly produced T cells. Reportedly, roughly two months post-transplant, alpha-beta T cells arose from several hundred expanded graft clones. Surviving recipient T cells and thymic progenitors accounted for the high day-60 TCRbeta diversity observed in some patients.

The CDR3 runs 15 residues. Germline V CDR1 and CDR2: SGDLS, YYNGEE. Unique molecular identifiers were built into the TCRbeta library. TCRdb redid the calling of the PCR reads with MiXCR, one entry per CDR3 protein. The profile shows approximately 300,000 distinct CDR3 sequences, around a tenth of them singletons. Sequences were derived from peripheral blood, sampled 180 days after TCRalphabeta/CD19-depleted stem cell transplant. The chain has TRBV9 and TRBJ2-3, with a tentative D call TRBD2 (7 bases). The origin of this receptor is a male patient aged 2-15 years who had a stem cell transplant for chronic granulomatous disease, so the T cells may come from the graft donor. The CDR3 spells CASCVDGGADDTQYF. The CDR3 nucleotides are TGTGCCAGCTGCGTAGATGGGGGGGCAGATGATACGCAATATTTT.